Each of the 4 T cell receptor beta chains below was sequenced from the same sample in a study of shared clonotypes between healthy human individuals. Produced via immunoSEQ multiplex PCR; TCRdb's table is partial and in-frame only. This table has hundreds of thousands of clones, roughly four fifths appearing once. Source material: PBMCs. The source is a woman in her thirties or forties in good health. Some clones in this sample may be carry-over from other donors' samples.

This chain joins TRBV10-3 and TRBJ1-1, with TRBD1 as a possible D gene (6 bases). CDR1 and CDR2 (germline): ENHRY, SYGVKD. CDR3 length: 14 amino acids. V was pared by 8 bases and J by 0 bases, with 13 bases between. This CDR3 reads CAIWGASMNTEAFF. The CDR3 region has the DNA TGTGCCATCTGGGGGGCCAGCATGAACACTGAAGCTTTCTTT.

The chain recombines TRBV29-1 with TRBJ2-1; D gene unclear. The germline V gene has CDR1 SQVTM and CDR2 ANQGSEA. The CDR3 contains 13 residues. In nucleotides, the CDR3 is TGCAGTACCGACCAAAGCTCCTACAATGAGCAGTTCTTC. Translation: CSTDQSSYNEQFF.

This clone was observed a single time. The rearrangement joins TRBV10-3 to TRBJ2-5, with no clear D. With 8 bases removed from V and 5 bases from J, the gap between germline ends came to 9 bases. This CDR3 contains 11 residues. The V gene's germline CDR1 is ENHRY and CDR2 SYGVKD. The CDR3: CAIGNGETQYF. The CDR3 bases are TGTGCCATCGGGAATGGGGAGACCCAGTACTTC.

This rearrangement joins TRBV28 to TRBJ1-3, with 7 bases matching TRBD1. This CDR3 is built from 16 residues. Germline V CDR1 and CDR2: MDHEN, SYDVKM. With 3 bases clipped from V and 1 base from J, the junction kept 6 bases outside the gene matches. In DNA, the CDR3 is TGTGCCAGCAGTTTTAAAGGGACAGTGTCTGGAAACACCATATATTTT. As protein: CASSFKGTVSGNTIYF.